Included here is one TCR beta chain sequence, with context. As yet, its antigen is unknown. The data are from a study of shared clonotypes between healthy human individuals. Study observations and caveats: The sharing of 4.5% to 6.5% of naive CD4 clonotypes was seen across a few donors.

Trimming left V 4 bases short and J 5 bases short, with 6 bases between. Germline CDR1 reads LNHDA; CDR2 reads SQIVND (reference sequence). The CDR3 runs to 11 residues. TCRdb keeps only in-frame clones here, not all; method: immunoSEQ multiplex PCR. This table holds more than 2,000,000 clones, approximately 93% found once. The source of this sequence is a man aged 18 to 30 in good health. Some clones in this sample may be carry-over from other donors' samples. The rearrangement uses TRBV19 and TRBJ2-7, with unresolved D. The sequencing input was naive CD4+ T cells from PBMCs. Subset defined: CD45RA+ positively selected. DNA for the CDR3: TGTGCCAGTAGTACGACCCACGAGCAGTACTTC. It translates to CASSTTHEQYF.